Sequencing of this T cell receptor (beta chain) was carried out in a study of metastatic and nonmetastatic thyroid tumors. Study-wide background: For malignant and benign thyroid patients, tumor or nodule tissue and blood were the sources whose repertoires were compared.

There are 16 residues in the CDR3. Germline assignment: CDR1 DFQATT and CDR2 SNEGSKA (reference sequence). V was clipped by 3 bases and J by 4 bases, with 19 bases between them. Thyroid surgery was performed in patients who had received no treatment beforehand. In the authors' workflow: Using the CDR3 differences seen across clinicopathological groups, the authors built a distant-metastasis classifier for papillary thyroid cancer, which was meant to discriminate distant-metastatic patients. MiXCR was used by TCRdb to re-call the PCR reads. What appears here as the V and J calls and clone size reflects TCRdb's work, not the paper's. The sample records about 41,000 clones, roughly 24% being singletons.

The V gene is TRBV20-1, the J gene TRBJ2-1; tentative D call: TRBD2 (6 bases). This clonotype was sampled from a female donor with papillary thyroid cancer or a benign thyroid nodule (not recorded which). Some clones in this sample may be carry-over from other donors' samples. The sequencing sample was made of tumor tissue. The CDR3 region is CSASIGPGSHYNEQFF. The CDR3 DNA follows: TGCAGTGCTAGTATTGGGCCCGGGAGTCATTACAATGAGCAGTTCTTC.